A selection of T cell receptor beta chains follows, all from one sample in a study of shared clonotypes between healthy human individuals. Generated by immunoSEQ multiplex PCR, the TCRdb table keeps only in-frame clones and is missing some. Among about 1.5 million clones, 96% were seen once, and the ten largest hold roughly 1.2%. Material for sequencing was naive CD4+ T cells sorted from blood. Every receptor here comes from a man in his thirties or forties in good health. Both conserved end residues are part of each CDR3. D genes are given only for firm matches. Size is stated for part of the rows, as once, few or many counts, or as a class when the clone is expanded.

TRBV9	once	TRBJ2-7	TRBD1	TGTGCCAGCAGCTTCGGACAGGGGGACTACGAGCAGTACTTC	CASSFGQGDYEQYF
TRBV7-9	NA	TRBJ1-5	NA	TGTGCCAGCAGCTTAGCAGCAGGGGTAAACAATCAGCCCCAGCATTTT	CASSLAAGVNNQPQHF
TRBV6-6	NA	TRBJ1-2	NA	TGTGCCAGCAGTACTCAGAGGCATGGCTACACCTTC	CASSTQRHGYTF
TRBV2	NA	TRBJ2-2	TRBD2	TGTGCCAGCAGGGCGGGACTAGCGAGCGGGGAGCTGTTTTTT	CASRAGLASGELFF
TRBV14	once	TRBJ2-1	NA	TGTGCCAGCAGCCGATCCCTAGGGCTTGAGCAGTTCTTC	CASSRSLGLEQFF
TRBV7-9	NA	TRBJ1-1	NA	TGTGCCAGCAGCTTCGAAATAAGGGGGGGAATGAACACTGAAGCTTTCTTT	CASSFEIRGGMNTEAFF
TRBV27	NA	TRBJ2-5	NA	TGTGCCAGCAGTCCCTGGGACTACCAAGAGACCCAGTACTTC	CASSPWDYQETQYF
TRBV28	NA	TRBJ2-7	NA	TGTGCCAGCAGTTGGGTATTCTACGAGCAGTACTTC	CASSWVFYEQYF
TRBV11-3	NA	TRBJ2-3	TRBD2	TGTGCCAGCAGCCCTACTAGCGGTGAAAGGACAGATACGCAGTATTTT	CASSPTSGERTDTQYF
TRBV29-1	few	TRBJ2-7	TRBD1	TGCAGCGTTGAGGGGACAGGGGCCTACGAGCAGTACTTC	CSVEGTGAYEQYF
TRBV7-2	NA	TRBJ2-1	TRBD2	TGTGCCAGCAGCCCCCGACTAGCGGGAGCACCGAGCTCCTACAATGAGCAGTTCTTC	CASSPRLAGAPSSYNEQFF
TRBV7-2	NA	TRBJ2-5	NA	TGTGCCAGCTCATTCGGGGACAACCAAGAGACCCAGTACTTC	CASSFGDNQETQYF
TRBV9	NA	TRBJ2-7	NA	TGTGCCAGCAGCGTAGACTCCAACGAGCAGTACTTC	CASSVDSNEQYF
TRBV4-2	NA	TRBJ1-5	NA	TGTGCCAGCAGCCAAGATCTCGTTCAGCCCCAGCATTTT	CASSQDLVQPQHF
TRBV5-5	NA	TRBJ2-2	NA	TGTGCCAGCAGCCAGTTGGACAGCCACACCGGGGAGCTGTTTTTT	CASSQLDSHTGELFF
TRBV19	once	TRBJ2-1	TRBD2	TGTGCCAGTAGGCCGTTTTTGCGGGAGGGCACGAATGAGCAGTTCTTC	CASRPFLREGTNEQFF
TRBV7-2	NA	TRBJ1-5	TRBD1	TGTGCCAGCAGCTTAGTGGCCGACAGGGGGCGTTGGGGCAATCAGCCCCAGCATTTT	CASSLVADRGRWGNQPQHF
TRBV5-4	NA	TRBJ2-4	NA	TGTGCCAGCAGCTTGGGAAAAAACATTCAGTACTTC	CASSLGKNIQYF
TRBV7-9	NA	TRBJ2-7	NA	TGTGCCAGCAGCCAGAAAAGCGAGCAGTACTTC	CASSQKSEQYF
TRBV27	NA	TRBJ2-6	TRBD2	TGTGCCAGCAGTCCCTCCGGACTAGCGGGATTTGGCTCTGGGGCCAACGTCCTGACTTTC	CASSPSGLAGFGSGANVLTF
TRBV28	NA	TRBJ2-1	NA	TGTGCCAGCAGTAACGTAGCCCGAGAGCAGTTCTTC	CASSNVAREQFF
TRBV27	NA	TRBJ2-7	TRBD2	TGTGCCAGCCAAAACCCCGGACTAGGACCCTACGAGCAGTACTTC	CASQNPGLGPYEQYF